This passage covers 30 T cell receptor beta chains from one sample sequenced in a study of T cell changes during pregnancy in multiple sclerosis (dated by TCRdb to between 2017 and 2020). The library was built by means of the immunoSEQ multiplex PCR assay. Imported from immuneACCESS, the table was reduced by TCRdb to in-frame sequences with V and J called. These copies leave out some clones; in studies compared against another copy, an unresolved V gene accounts for under half, and the cause of the remainder is not known. This sample is represented by just under 85,000 clones; approximately 89% of them were singletons. The ten biggest clones cover 2.5% of the sample. Sample: peripheral blood, taken in the first trimester of pregnancy. The receptors here all came from a female donor with multiple sclerosis, enrolled in a pregnancy study.

The V gene is TRBV19, the J gene TRBJ2-1; D is uncertain. Between the trimmed V and J ends, which lost 3 bases and 2 bases, there was a span of 11 bases. The germline gives CDR1 LNHDA, CDR2 SQIVND (reference sequence). This CDR3 has 15 amino acids. The CDR3 region is CASSMLERPYNEQFF. The CDR3 bases are TGTGCCAGTAGTATGCTAGAGAGGCCCTACAATGAGCAGTTCTTC.

This clone appeared once. The gene calls are TRBV5-1 and TRBJ2-2, with D uncertain. Between the trimmed V and J ends, which lost 3 bases and 3 bases, there was a span of 15 bases. The CDR3 contains 16 residues. The germline CDR1 and CDR2 sequences are SGHRS and YFSETQ. CDR3 nucleotide sequence: TGCGCCAGCAGCTACTATCGAGTAGAGGACACCGGGGAGCTGTTTTTT. The encoded protein is CASSYYRVEDTGELFF.

V gene TRBV5-1 combines with J gene TRBJ2-1; 8 nucleotides match TRBD2. The CDR3 extends over 15 amino acids. V lost 4 bases to trimming and J lost 5 bases; unmatched junction nucleotides: 8. CDR1 and CDR2 from the germline V gene are SGHRS and YFSETQ. The CDR3 coding sequence is TGCGCCAGCAGCGTCGGGGGGGCCAGGAACAATGAGCAGTTCTTC. Translation: CASSVGGARNNEQFF.

The chain joins TRBV18 to TRBJ1-5; D unresolved. The V and J ends lost 3 bases and 4 bases respectively, with 7 bases between them. This CDR3 is built from 13 residues. Germline-derived CDR1 and CDR2 are KGHSH and LQKENI. CDR3 protein: CASSPSENQPQHF. The DNA for the CDR3 is TGTGCCAGCTCACCCTCGGAGAATCAGCCCCAGCATTTT.

The J gene is TRBJ1-4, the V gene TRBV5-6; no definite D call. Trimming stripped 0 bases from V and 0 bases from J, with 6 bases between. Germline V gene sequence: CDR1 SGHDT, CDR2 YYEEEE. CDR3 length equals 15 residues. This CDR3 is CASSLGLTTNEKLFF. The CDR3 region has the DNA TGTGCCAGCAGCTTGGGACTTACAACTAATGAAAAACTGTTTTTT.

The chain employs TRBV7-2 and TRBJ1-6, with D possibly being TRBD1 (5 bases). Germline CDR1 SGHTA, CDR2 FQGNSA. This CDR3 is built from 16 residues. V gave up 2 bases and J gave up 10 bases, with 18 bases separating them. In nucleotides, the CDR3 is TGTGCCAGCAGCTTACGGGCGGGGCTGGTAAGGTCACCCCTCCACTTT. This translates into CASSLRAGLVRSPLHF.

The chain recombines TRBV2 with TRBJ2-6; 8 positions match TRBD2. Germline V gene lookup returns CDR1 SNHLY and CDR2 FYNNEI. V shed 7 bases and J 2 bases; nucleotides not matched to a gene: 7. This CDR3 is built from 16 residues. The CDR3 sequence is CASTSGRKAGANVLTF. In DNA, the CDR3 is TGTGCCAGCACGAGCGGGAGAAAAGCTGGGGCCAACGTCCTGACTTTC.

J is TRBJ2-1 and V is TRBV4-1, with 9 positions matching TRBD2. This CDR3 is built from 15 residues. The germline V gene encodes CDR1 MGHRA and CDR2 YSYEKL. The junction had 6 bases not matched to a gene; V was cut back by 1 base and J by 8 bases. Here the CDR3 reads CASSQVVAGDYEQFF. The CDR3, as DNA: TGCGCCAGCAGCCAAGTCGTAGCGGGAGACTATGAGCAGTTCTTC.

The chain employs TRBV30 and TRBJ1-6; 12 bases agree with TRBD1. After removal of 0 bases from V and 9 bases from J, the junction contained 12 bases not matched to a gene. CDR3 length: 18 amino acids. Germline CDR1 is GTSNPN and CDR2 is SVGIG (reference sequence). The CDR3 sequence: CAWSVSRDRGRWGSPLHF. CDR3 DNA: TGTGCCTGGAGTGTGTCCCGGGACAGGGGGCGGTGGGGTTCACCCCTCCACTTT.

V and J are TRBV19 and TRBJ1-2; no reliable D call. The CDR3 has 14 amino acids. Germline CDR1 reads LNHDA; CDR2 reads SQIVND (reference sequence). With 3 bases removed from V and 2 bases from J, the gap between germline ends came to 10 bases. The CDR3 DNA follows: TGTGCCAGTAGTATCCCCGGCGGGAACTATGGCTACACCTTC. Amino acids: CASSIPGGNYGYTF.

The chain recombines TRBV4-3 with TRBJ1-4; 7 bases are a match to TRBD1. The CDR3 totals 17 residues. The V and J ends lost 4 bases and 6 bases, in that order; junction bases with no gene match: 14. Germline assignment: CDR1 LGHNA and CDR2 YSLEER. DNA for the CDR3: TGCGCCAGCAGCCCCCAGGGCATGACAGGGAGTCATGAAAAACTGTTTTTT. Translated, it gives CASSPQGMTGSHEKLFF.

This chain links TRBV7-9 with TRBJ2-7; TRBD1 agrees at 8 bases. Germline assignment: CDR1 SEHNR and CDR2 FQNEAQ (reference sequence). The CDR3 runs 14 residues. Trimming at V came to 5 bases and at J to 6 bases, leaving 9 bases not matched to a gene. The CDR3 DNA follows: TGTGCCAGCAGCCCTACGACAGGGGCTTTCGAGCAGTACTTC. Translated, it gives CASSPTTGAFEQYF. Looking up the rest from reference TRBV7-9 and TRBJ2-7 gives the full variable domain: DTGVSQNPRHKITKRGQNVTFRCDPISEHNRLYWYRQTLGQGPEFLTYFQNEAQLEKSRLLSDRFSAERPKGSFSTLEIQRTEQGDSAMYLCASSPTTGAFEQYFGPGTRLTVT.

This chain uses TRBV19 with TRBJ1-4, with D perhaps TRBD1 (5 bases). Germline V gene lookup returns CDR1 LNHDA and CDR2 SQIVND (reference sequence). The V gene lost 10 bases and the J gene lost 5 bases, with 14 bases spanning the gap. CDR3 length: 13 amino acids. The CDR3 DNA follows: TGTGCCACAGCGGGGCTCTTGAATGAAAAACTGTTTTTT. Encoded protein: CATAGLLNEKLFF.

The CDR3 is CASSPQGAKSYEQYF. The CDR3 bases are TGTGCCAGCAGCCCCCAGGGGGCAAAGTCCTACGAGCAGTACTTC. The genes are TRBV7-9 and TRBJ2-7; 8 nucleotides agree with TRBD1. V lost 5 bases and J lost 1; bases outside the gene matches: 7. The germline CDR1 and CDR2 sequences are SEHNR and FQNEAQ (reference sequence). There are 15 residues in the CDR3.

CDR3 bases: TGTGCTAGTGGTTTGCTTCAGGGGGCTTTTAATGAGCAGTTCTTC. It is translated as CASGLLQGAFNEQFF. The chain has TRBV12-5 and TRBJ2-1; 8 bases are shared with TRBD1. The CDR3 spans 15 residues. Germline V gene lookup returns CDR1 LGHNT and CDR2 FRNRAP. V shed 2 bases, J shed 7 bases, and the junction held 7 bases outside the gene matches. The full variable domain, with the rest looked up from reference TRBV12-5 and TRBJ2-1, is DARVTQTPRHKVTEMGQEVTMRCQPILGHNTVFWYRQTMMQGLELLAYFRNRAPLDDSGMPKDRFSAEMPDATLATLKIQPSEPRDSAVYFCASGLLQGAFNEQFFGPGTRLTVL.

This clone was seen just once. The chain has TRBV5-1 and TRBJ2-7; TRBD1 aligns across 7 bases. This CDR3 region has 15 residues. Germline values: CDR1 SGHRS, CDR2 YFSETQ. J was trimmed by 7 bases and V by 6 bases; bases with no gene match: 16. The CDR3 DNA reads as TGCGCCAGCACCTACTTAGAGACAGGGTCGGGAGAGCAGTACTTC. Translation gives CASTYLETGSGEQYF. The full variable domain, its missing parts supplied by reference TRBV5-1 and TRBJ2-7, is KAGVTQTPRYLIKTRGQQVTLSCSPISGHRSVSWYQQTPGQGLQFLFEYFSETQRNKGNFPGRFSGRQFSNSRSEMNVSTLELGDSALYLCASTYLETGSGEQYFGPGTRLTVT.

The chain recombines TRBV7-2 with TRBJ2-5; D unresolved. The germline V and J ends were trimmed by 6 bases and 4 bases, with 9 bases remaining between them. CDR3 length equals 12 residues. Looked up from germline, CDR1 is SGHTA and CDR2 is FQGNSA. The CDR3 loop is CASSSSGETQYF. CDR3 nucleotide sequence: TGTGCCAGCAGTTCTTCAGGAGAGACCCAGTACTTC.

The chain joins TRBV6-1 to TRBJ2-7; weak D call: TRBD2 (6 bases). Germline V lookup: CDR1 MNHNS, CDR2 SASEGT. V lost 6 bases and J lost 0, with 9 bases in between. CDR3 length equals 13 residues. The CDR3 coding sequence is TGTGCCAGCAGCCGGGAGCTCTCCTACGAGCAGTACTTC. Translating gives CASSRELSYEQYF.

This clone has a single count. This rearrangement joins TRBV1 to TRBJ2-2; the table's D gene call, TRBD1, was not cross checked with the DNA. TRBV1 is given as a pseudogene. This CDR3 has 14 residues. This chain's CDR3 is CTSSQTPNTGELFF. CDR3 nucleotides: TGCACCAGCAGCCAGACACCGAACACCGGGGAGCTGTTTTTT.

This sequence joins TRBV7-2 and TRBJ2-7, with 10 bases lining up with TRBD2. Per germline, CDR1 SGHTA and CDR2 FQGNSA. This CDR3 has 18 amino acids. Trimming cost V 2 bases and J 4 bases; bases outside gene matches: 14. The CDR3 sequence: CASSLRGWSSGSMYEQYF. In DNA form, the CDR3 reads TGTGCCAGCAGCTTAAGGGGGTGGTCTAGCGGGAGTATGTACGAGCAGTACTTC.

The V and J genes are TRBV11-2 and TRBJ1-1; D is unclear. The CDR3 is made up of 13 amino acids. Germline V CDR1 and CDR2: SGHAT, FQNNGV. V lost 7 bases to trimming and J lost 0 bases, with 9 bases between them. CDR3 protein: CASTPELNTEAFF. The CDR3 bases are TGTGCCAGCACCCCGGAGTTGAACACTGAAGCTTTCTTT.

This chain links TRBV25-1 with TRBJ1-6; 7 bases line up with TRBD1. The CDR3 contains 14 residues. Germline CDR1 is MGHDK and CDR2 is SYGVNS. J was trimmed by 5 bases and V by 7 bases; bases with no gene match: 5. In nucleotides, the CDR3 is TGTGCCAGCACCGAGGGGACAGATAATTCACCCCTCCACTTT. This encodes CASTEGTDNSPLHF.

V gene TRBV5-1 combines with J gene TRBJ2-2; 11 positions agree with TRBD2. Trimming removed 4 bases from V and 3 bases from J; junction bases left unmatched: 2. The germline V gene encodes CDR1 SGHRS and CDR2 YFSETQ. The CDR3 runs to 15 residues. The CDR3 sequence is CASSPGLADTGELFF. The CDR3 nucleotides are TGCGCCAGCAGCCCGGGACTAGCGGACACCGGGGAGCTGTTTTTT.

CDR3 sequence reads: CASSLTLAGPYNEQFF. CDR3 nucleotide sequence: TGTGCCAGCAGCTTAACTCTAGCGGGACCTTACAATGAGCAGTTCTTC. The chain recombines TRBV7-6 with TRBJ2-1; 9 bases are shared with TRBD2. This CDR3 contains 16 residues. The V gene's germline CDR1 is SGHVS and CDR2 FNYEAQ. The ends lost 2 bases at V and 4 bases at J; junction bases unmatched: 6. The full variable domain, with the rest looked up from reference TRBV7-6 and TRBJ2-1, is GAGVSQSPRYKVTKRGQDVALRCDPISGHVSLYWYRQALGQGPEFLTYFNYEAQQDKSGLPNDRFSAERPEGSISTLTIQRTEQRDSAMYRCASSLTLAGPYNEQFFGPGTRLTVL.

The chain joins TRBV29-1 to TRBJ1-1, with a possible D match to TRBD1 (5 bases). The CDR3 is made up of 13 amino acids. Germline V gene data show CDR1 as SQVTM and CDR2 as ANQGSEA. The ends were cut back, 3 bases at V and 4 bases at J, with 12 bases in the middle. The CDR3 DNA is TGCAGCGTTGATGCAGGGTACGGCACTGAAGCTTTCTTT. Encoded protein: CSVDAGYGTEAFF.

This clone was counted once. This chain links TRBV27 with TRBJ1-2; 9 nucleotides agree with TRBD1. Germline CDR1 is MNHEY and CDR2 is SMNVEV (reference sequence). V shed 5 bases and J 8 bases; nucleotides not matched to a gene: 3. The CDR3 runs to 12 residues. The CDR3 nucleotides read TGTGCCAGCAGTCGGACAGGGGTAGGCTACACCTTC. It translates to CASSRTGVGYTF.

V usage is TRBV27 and J usage is TRBJ1-1; weak D call: TRBD1 (6 bases). In germline, CDR1 is MNHEY, CDR2 SMNVEV (reference sequence). The CDR3 totals 14 residues. Trimming cost V 6 bases and J 7 bases, with 18 bases left between them. The CDR3, as DNA: TGTGCCAGCAGGGTGGACAGTATGGGTTATGAAGCTTTCTTT. Translation: CASRVDSMGYEAFF.

Comments on this clone: The junction differs from germline at one of its ends, possibly a read error. The V and J genes are TRBV7-7 and TRBJ2-3; 11 nucleotides align to TRBD2. CDR3 length: 15 amino acids. Germline V gene lookup returns CDR1 SSHAT and CDR2 FNYEAQ (reference sequence). The CDR3 DNA is TGTGCTAGCAGCCGTAGCGGGGGGGACACAGATACGCAGTATTTT. It is translated as CASSRSGGDTDTQYF.

The chain couples TRBV4-1 to TRBJ2-5, with 12 bases fitting TRBD2. The CDR3 covers 16 residues. The junction had 6 bases not matched to a gene; V was cut back by 3 bases and J by 4 bases. Germline V gene sequence: CDR1 MGHRA, CDR2 YSYEKL. CDR3 in DNA: TGCGCCAGCAGCCAGTTGCTAGCGGGGGGGCCAGAGACCCAGTACTTC. Translating it yields CASSQLLAGGPETQYF.

In its sample, this clone is medium-sized. The chain employs TRBV5-1 and TRBJ2-1; no firm D call. From germline, CDR1 is SGHRS and CDR2 YFSETQ. The length of the CDR3 is 10 residues. V was cut by 10 bases and J by 14 bases, with 16 bases left in between. The CDR3 nucleotides read TGCGCCCGCCATAAAAACCGGGAGTTCTTC. This translates into CARHKNREFF.